This is a list of T cell receptor beta chains from one sample in a study of identical twins. One entry per CDR3 protein, called by TCRdb with MiXCR from the 5' RACE reads. The repertoire holds 500,000 to 650,000 distinct CDR3 sequences, with 20% to 25% as singletons. These data were also reused for a study on yellow fever vaccine responses in identical twins.

The sample consisted of CD4+ T cells sorted from blood. The receptor set was obtained from a woman between 18 and 29 years old in good health. The CDR3 runs from the conserved cysteine through the conserved F or W. The order of the fields is D gene, V gene, J gene, clone size, CDR3 length, CDR3 protein, CDR3 DNA. A D gene is named only where the DNA matches it firmly. A row's size may be missing; if present it is once, few, many or a size class.

d_gene: TRBD2
v_gene: TRBV27
j_gene: TRBJ2-1
abundance: NA
len: 18
CDR3aa: CASSFLGLAGGPGNEQFF
CDR3nt: TGTGCCAGCAGTTTTTTGGGACTAGCGGGAGGGCCCGGCAATGAGCAGTTCTTC

d_gene: NA
v_gene: TRBV12-3/TRBV12-4
j_gene: TRBJ1-3
abundance: NA
len: 14
CDR3aa: CASSRGTSGNTINF
CDR3nt: TGTGCCAGCAGCCGGGGCACCTCTGGAAACACCATAAATTTT

d_gene: NA
v_gene: TRBV11-2
j_gene: TRBJ2-5
abundance: NA
len: 14
CDR3aa: CASSLDSGSETQYF
CDR3nt: TGTGCCAGCAGCTTAGATTCTGGGTCGGAGACCCAGTACTTC

d_gene: NA
v_gene: TRBV7-9
j_gene: TRBJ2-3
abundance: few
len: 15
CDR3aa: CASSFGGISTDTQYF
CDR3nt: TGTGCCAGCAGCTTTGGGGGGATCAGCACAGATACGCAGTATTTT

d_gene: TRBD1
v_gene: TRBV2
j_gene: TRBJ2-2
abundance: NA
len: 14
CDR3aa: CASRDRGLTGELFF
CDR3nt: TGTGCCAGCAGAGACAGGGGGCTGACCGGGGAGCTGTTTTTT

d_gene: TRBD1
v_gene: TRBV5-1
j_gene: TRBJ1-1
abundance: NA
len: 15
CDR3aa: CASKPIPGQPIEAFF
CDR3nt: TGCGCCAGCAAGCCAATTCCGGGACAGCCAATAGAAGCTTTCTTT

d_gene: NA
v_gene: TRBV6-2/TRBV6-3
j_gene: TRBJ2-2
abundance: few
len: 16
CDR3aa: CASSYYQLAGTGELFF
CDR3nt: TGTGCCAGCAGTTACTATCAACTAGCCGGCACCGGGGAGCTGTTTTTT

d_gene: NA
v_gene: TRBV5-4
j_gene: TRBJ2-7
abundance: NA
len: 14
CDR3aa: CASSLSVSPYEQYF
CDR3nt: TGTGCCAGCAGCTTGTCTGTCAGCCCTTACGAGCAGTACTTC

d_gene: NA
v_gene: TRBV20-1
j_gene: TRBJ1-2
abundance: NA
len: 10
CDR3aa: CSAILYGYTF
CDR3nt: TGCAGTGCTATCCTCTATGGCTACACCTTC

d_gene: NA
v_gene: TRBV10-3
j_gene: TRBJ1-3
abundance: NA
len: 15
CDR3aa: CAISESRAEGNTIYF
CDR3nt: TGTGCCATCAGTGAGTCCCGGGCAGAGGGAAACACCATATATTTT

d_gene: TRBD1
v_gene: TRBV7-9
j_gene: TRBJ1-1
abundance: NA
len: 14
CDR3aa: CASSPRDRGTEAFF
CDR3nt: TGTGCCAGCAGCCCACGGGACAGGGGAACTGAAGCTTTCTTT

d_gene: NA
v_gene: TRBV7-3
j_gene: TRBJ2-2
abundance: NA
len: 12
CDR3aa: CASTSVNGELFF
CDR3nt: TGTGCCAGCACCAGCGTTAACGGGGAGCTGTTTTTT

d_gene: TRBD2
v_gene: TRBV5-5
j_gene: TRBJ2-7
abundance: few
len: 16
CDR3aa: CASRLAGGGPPYEQYF
CDR3nt: TGTGCCAGCCGACTAGCGGGAGGGGGGCCCCCCTACGAGCAGTACTTC

d_gene: NA
v_gene: TRBV7-2
j_gene: TRBJ1-2
abundance: NA
len: 13
CDR3aa: CASSPRASFGYTF
CDR3nt: TGTGCCAGCAGCCCCAGGGCGAGTTTTGGCTACACCTTC

d_gene: NA
v_gene: TRBV27
j_gene: TRBJ2-7
abundance: NA
len: 15
CDR3aa: CASSLFLDETYEQYF
CDR3nt: TGTGCCAGCAGTTTATTCCTAGACGAGACGTACGAGCAGTACTTC

d_gene: NA
v_gene: TRBV7-9
j_gene: TRBJ2-4
abundance: NA
len: 15
CDR3aa: CASSAPQGIQNIQYF
CDR3nt: TGTGCCAGCAGCGCGCCACAGGGTATACAAAACATTCAGTACTTC

d_gene: NA
v_gene: TRBV5-1
j_gene: TRBJ2-1
abundance: few
len: 14
CDR3aa: CASSLDGPYNEQFF
CDR3nt: TGCGCCAGCAGCTTGGACGGTCCCTACAATGAGCAGTTCTTC

d_gene: NA
v_gene: TRBV6-5
j_gene: TRBJ2-4
abundance: NA
len: 14
CDR3aa: CASSYSHQKNIQYF
CDR3nt: TGTGCCAGCAGTTACTCTCACCAGAAAAACATTCAGTACTTC

d_gene: NA
v_gene: TRBV20-1
j_gene: TRBJ2-3
abundance: NA
len: 16
CDR3aa: CSAYRLGFGSSDTQYF
CDR3nt: TGCAGTGCTTATCGGTTAGGCTTTGGATCCTCAGATACGCAGTATTTT

d_gene: NA
v_gene: TRBV12-3/TRBV12-4
j_gene: TRBJ2-2
abundance: NA
len: 15
CDR3aa: CASRYRDSNTGELFF
CDR3nt: TGTGCCAGCAGGTACAGGGATTCGAACACCGGGGAGCTGTTTTTT

d_gene: NA
v_gene: TRBV12-3/TRBV12-4
j_gene: TRBJ2-7
abundance: NA
len: 12
CDR3aa: CASSKGSYEQYF
CDR3nt: TGTGCCAGCAGTAAGGGCTCCTACGAGCAGTACTTC

d_gene: NA
v_gene: TRBV2
j_gene: TRBJ1-5
abundance: few
len: 12
CDR3aa: CASNEDDQPQHF
CDR3nt: TGTGCCAGCAATGAAGACGATCAGCCCCAGCATTTT

d_gene: TRBD2
v_gene: TRBV6-2/TRBV6-3
j_gene: TRBJ2-1
abundance: NA
len: 16
CDR3aa: CASFKAGTSGGHEQFF
CDR3nt: TGTGCCAGCTTTAAAGCGGGGACTAGCGGGGGCCATGAGCAGTTCTTC

d_gene: NA
v_gene: TRBV20-1
j_gene: TRBJ2-7
abundance: NA
len: 11
CDR3aa: CSAGHRHEQYF
CDR3nt: TGCAGTGCTGGCCACAGGCACGAGCAGTACTTC

d_gene: NA
v_gene: TRBV7-8
j_gene: TRBJ2-2
abundance: once
len: 13
CDR3aa: CASSLFYTGELFF
CDR3nt: TGTGCCAGCAGCTTATTTTACACCGGGGAGCTGTTTTTT

d_gene: TRBD2
v_gene: TRBV4-2
j_gene: TRBJ2-7
abundance: few
len: 17
CDR3aa: CASSQGPSGSVPYEQYF
CDR3nt: TGTGCCAGCAGCCAAGGTCCTAGCGGGAGTGTTCCCTACGAGCAGTACTTC

d_gene: NA
v_gene: TRBV7-8
j_gene: TRBJ2-1
abundance: NA
len: 16
CDR3aa: CASSPHRLNSYNEQFF
CDR3nt: TGTGCCAGCAGCCCCCATAGACTTAACTCCTACAATGAGCAGTTCTTC

d_gene: NA
v_gene: TRBV11-2
j_gene: TRBJ1-3
abundance: few
len: 14
CDR3aa: CASSAGTSGNTIYF
CDR3nt: TGTGCCAGCAGCGCAGGAACCTCTGGAAACACCATATATTTT

d_gene: TRBD2
v_gene: TRBV12-3/TRBV12-4
j_gene: TRBJ2-1
abundance: NA
len: 14
CDR3aa: CASSWLAGGYEQFF
CDR3nt: TGTGCCAGCAGTTGGTTAGCGGGAGGATATGAGCAGTTCTTC

d_gene: TRBD2
v_gene: TRBV10-3
j_gene: TRBJ2-3
abundance: few
len: 14
CDR3aa: CAISETSGTDTQYF
CDR3nt: TGTGCCATCAGCGAGACTAGCGGCACAGATACGCAGTATTTT

d_gene: NA
v_gene: TRBV7-9
j_gene: TRBJ2-7
abundance: NA
len: 13
CDR3aa: CASSLGGQNEQYF
CDR3nt: TGTGCCAGCAGCTTGGGTGGACAGAACGAGCAGTACTTC

d_gene: NA
v_gene: TRBV11-2
j_gene: TRBJ2-5
abundance: few
len: 16
CDR3aa: CASSPSGIFGQETQYF
CDR3nt: TGTGCCAGCAGCCCCTCCGGGATTTTCGGGCAAGAGACCCAGTACTTC

d_gene: NA
v_gene: TRBV3-1
j_gene: TRBJ2-1
abundance: NA
len: 16
CDR3aa: CASSHPWGADYNEQFF
CDR3nt: TGTGCCAGCAGCCATCCTTGGGGCGCGGATTACAATGAGCAGTTCTTC

d_gene: NA
v_gene: TRBV29-1
j_gene: TRBJ2-1
abundance: few
len: 11
CDR3aa: CSSASRNEQFF
CDR3nt: TGCAGCTCTGCTTCTAGGAATGAGCAGTTCTTC

d_gene: TRBD1
v_gene: TRBV6-5
j_gene: TRBJ1-5
abundance: few
len: 18
CDR3aa: CASSYVQGAGSGNQPQHF
CDR3nt: TGTGCCAGCAGTTACGTTCAGGGGGCCGGGTCGGGCAATCAGCCCCAGCATTTT

d_gene: NA
v_gene: TRBV20-1
j_gene: TRBJ1-4
abundance: NA
len: 14
CDR3aa: CSASGLSTNEKLFF
CDR3nt: TGCAGTGCCTCCGGTTTGTCGACTAATGAAAAACTGTTTTTT

d_gene: TRBD1
v_gene: TRBV15
j_gene: TRBJ2-3
abundance: few
len: 17
CDR3aa: CATSFRQGIYSTDTQYF
CDR3nt: TGTGCCACCAGCTTCCGACAGGGCATCTATAGCACAGATACGCAGTATTTT